This entry features one TCR beta chain sequence. TCRdb's table, derived via immunoSEQ multiplex PCR, lists solely in-frame clones and lacks some. The table includes 190,000 or so clones, roughly 90% detected once. The sample is drawn from a study of blood T cell repertoires in COVID-19. CDR3 length: 14 amino acids. V was pared by 7 bases and J by 2 bases, with 4 bases of the junction left unmatched. CDR1 is SNHLY, CDR2 FYNNEI, per germline. Sequenced sample: PBMCs or T cells enriched from blood (not recorded which). This sequence joins TRBV2 and TRBJ1-5, with 8 bases matching TRBD1. This receptor was taken from a young woman who had recovered from COVID-19. The CDR3 protein is CASTGGNGNQPQHF. CDR3 nucleotide sequence: TGTGCCAGCACAGGGGGCAATGGCAATCAGCCCCAGCATTTT.